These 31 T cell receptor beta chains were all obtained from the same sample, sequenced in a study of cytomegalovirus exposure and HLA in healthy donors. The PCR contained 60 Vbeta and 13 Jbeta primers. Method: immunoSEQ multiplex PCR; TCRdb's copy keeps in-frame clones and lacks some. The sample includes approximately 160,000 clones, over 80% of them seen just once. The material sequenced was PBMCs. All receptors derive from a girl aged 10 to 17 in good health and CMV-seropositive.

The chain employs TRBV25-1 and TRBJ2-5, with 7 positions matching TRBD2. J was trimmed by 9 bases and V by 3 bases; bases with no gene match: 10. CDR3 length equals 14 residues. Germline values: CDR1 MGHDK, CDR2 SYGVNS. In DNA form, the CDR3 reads TGTGCCAGCAGTGAGGGGGACCGCCGGGAGGCCCAGTACTTC. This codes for CASSEGDRREAQYF.

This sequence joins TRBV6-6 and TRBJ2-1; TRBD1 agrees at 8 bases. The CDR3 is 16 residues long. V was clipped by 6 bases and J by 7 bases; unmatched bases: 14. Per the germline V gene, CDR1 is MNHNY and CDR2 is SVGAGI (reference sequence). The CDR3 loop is CASRRQSQGALNEQFF. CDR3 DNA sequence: TGTGCCAGCAGGCGCCAGTCCCAGGGGGCCCTAAATGAGCAGTTCTTC.

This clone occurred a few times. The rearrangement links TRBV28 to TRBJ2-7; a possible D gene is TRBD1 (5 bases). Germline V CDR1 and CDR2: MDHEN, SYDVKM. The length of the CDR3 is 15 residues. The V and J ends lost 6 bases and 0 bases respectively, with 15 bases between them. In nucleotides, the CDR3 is TGTGCCAGCAGCCCAGGTGGCAGGGTCTCCTACGAGCAGTACTTC. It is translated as CASSPGGRVSYEQYF.

As DNA, the CDR3 is TGTGCCAGCGGACAGGGCGGTACGAATCAGCCCCAGCATTTT. Translation: CASGQGGTNQPQHF. This chain uses TRBV28 with TRBJ1-5, with 8 bases that match TRBD1. This CDR3 is 14 amino acids long. Per the germline V gene, CDR1 is MDHEN and CDR2 is SYDVKM. The V segment lost 8 bases and the J segment 4 bases; nucleotides outside the gene matches: 7.

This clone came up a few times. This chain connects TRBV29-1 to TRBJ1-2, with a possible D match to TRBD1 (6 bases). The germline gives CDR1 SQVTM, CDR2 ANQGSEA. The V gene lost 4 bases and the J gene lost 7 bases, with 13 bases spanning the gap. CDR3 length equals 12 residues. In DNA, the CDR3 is TGCAGCGTTGGTTCGGGGGGCTCTGGCTACACCTTC. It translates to CSVGSGGSGYTF.

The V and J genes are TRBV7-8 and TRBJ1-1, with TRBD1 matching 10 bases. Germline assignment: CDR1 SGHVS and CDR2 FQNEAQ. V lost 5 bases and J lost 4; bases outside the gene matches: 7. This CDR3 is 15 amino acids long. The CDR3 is CASSPTGTGVTEAFF. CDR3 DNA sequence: TGTGCCAGCAGCCCCACCGGGACAGGGGTCACTGAAGCTTTCTTT.

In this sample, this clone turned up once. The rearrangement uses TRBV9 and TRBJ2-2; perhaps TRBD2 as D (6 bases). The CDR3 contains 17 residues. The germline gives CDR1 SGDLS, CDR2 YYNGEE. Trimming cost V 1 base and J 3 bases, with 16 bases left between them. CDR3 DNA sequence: TGTGCCAGCAGCGTATATGGGAGCGGAGGGGACACCGGGGAGCTGTTTTTT. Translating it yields CASSVYGSGGDTGELFF.

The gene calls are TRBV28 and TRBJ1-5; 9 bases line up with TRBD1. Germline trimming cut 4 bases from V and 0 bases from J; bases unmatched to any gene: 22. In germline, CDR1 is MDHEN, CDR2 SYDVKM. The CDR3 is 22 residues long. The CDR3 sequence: CASSSRSRDRDRGEYSNQPQHF. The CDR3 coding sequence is TGTGCCAGCAGTTCCCGGTCCCGGGACAGGGATAGAGGGGAATATAGCAATCAGCCCCAGCATTTT.

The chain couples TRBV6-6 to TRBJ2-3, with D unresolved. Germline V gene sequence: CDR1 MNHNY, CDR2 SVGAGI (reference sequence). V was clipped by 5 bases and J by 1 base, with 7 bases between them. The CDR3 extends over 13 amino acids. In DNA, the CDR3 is TGTGCCAGCAGTGCCGAGGGCACAGATACGCAGTATTTT. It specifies CASSAEGTDTQYF.

The CDR3 is CAWRRPGTSLINEQFF. The DNA for the CDR3 is TGTGCCTGGAGGAGACCCGGGACTAGCCTAATCAATGAGCAGTTCTTC. The J gene is TRBJ2-1, the V gene TRBV30; TRBD2 aligns across 9 bases. CDR3 length equals 16 residues. The V and J ends lost 3 bases and 6 bases, in that order; junction bases with no gene match: 12. The germline V gene encodes CDR1 GTSNPN and CDR2 SVGIG (reference sequence).

CDR3 sequence (DNA): TGTGCCAGCAGCCCCATTATCGGTCCTAATGAAAAACTGTTTTTT. Translating it yields CASSPIIGPNEKLFF. The rearrangement links TRBV14 to TRBJ1-4; D ambiguous. V dropped 4 bases and J dropped 3 bases, with 12 bases sitting between them. This CDR3 is 15 amino acids long. Germline CDR1 reads SGHDN; CDR2 reads FVKESK.

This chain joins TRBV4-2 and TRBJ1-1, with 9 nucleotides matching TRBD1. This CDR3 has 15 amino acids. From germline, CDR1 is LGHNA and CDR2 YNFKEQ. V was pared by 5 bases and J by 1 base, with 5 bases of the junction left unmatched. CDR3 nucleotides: TGTGCCAGCAGCGAAGGGACAGGGCGGAACACTGAAGCTTTCTTT. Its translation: CASSEGTGRNTEAFF.

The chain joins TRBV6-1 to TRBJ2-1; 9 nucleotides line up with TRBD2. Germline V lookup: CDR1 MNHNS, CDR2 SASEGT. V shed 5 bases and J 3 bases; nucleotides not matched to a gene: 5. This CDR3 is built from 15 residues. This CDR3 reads CASSRRTSVYNEQFF. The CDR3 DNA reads TGTGCCAGCAGTCGAAGGACTAGCGTCTACAATGAGCAGTTCTTC.

The CDR3 bases are TGTGCCAGCAGCGTTTACCCAGGGAACCAAGAGACCCAGTACTTC. Amino acid sequence: CASSVYPGNQETQYF. V usage is TRBV9 and J usage is TRBJ2-5, with a possible D match to TRBD1 (5 bases). Between the trimmed V and J ends, which lost 2 bases and 0 bases, there was a span of 11 bases. The CDR3 has 15 amino acids. Germline CDR1 SGDLS, CDR2 YYNGEE. The complete variable domain, with remaining parts taken from reference TRBV9 and TRBJ2-5, reads DSGVTQTPKHLITATGQRVTLRCSPRSGDLSVYWYQQSLDQGLQFLIQYYNGEERAKGNILERFSAQQFPDLHSELNLSSLELGDSALYFCASSVYPGNQETQYFGPGTRLLVL.

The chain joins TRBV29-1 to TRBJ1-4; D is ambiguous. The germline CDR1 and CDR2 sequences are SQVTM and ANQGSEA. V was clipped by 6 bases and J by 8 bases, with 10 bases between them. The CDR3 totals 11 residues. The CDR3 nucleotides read TGCAGCGTGGGAGAGGGAGAAAAACTGTTTTTT. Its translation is CSVGEGEKLFF.

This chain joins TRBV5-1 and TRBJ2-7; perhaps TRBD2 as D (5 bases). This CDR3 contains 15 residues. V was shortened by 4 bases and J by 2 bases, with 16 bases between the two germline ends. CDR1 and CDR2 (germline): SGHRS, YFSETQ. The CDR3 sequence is CASSQPGTGTYEQYF. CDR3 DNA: TGCGCCAGCAGCCAACCAGGAACGGGGACCTACGAGCAGTACTTC.

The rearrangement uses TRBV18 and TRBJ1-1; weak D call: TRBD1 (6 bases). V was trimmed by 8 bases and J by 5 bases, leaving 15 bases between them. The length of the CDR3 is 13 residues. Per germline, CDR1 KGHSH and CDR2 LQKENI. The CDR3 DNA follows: TGTGCCAGCGCCCCGGGACAATCGACTGAAGCTTTCTTT. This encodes CASAPGQSTEAFF.

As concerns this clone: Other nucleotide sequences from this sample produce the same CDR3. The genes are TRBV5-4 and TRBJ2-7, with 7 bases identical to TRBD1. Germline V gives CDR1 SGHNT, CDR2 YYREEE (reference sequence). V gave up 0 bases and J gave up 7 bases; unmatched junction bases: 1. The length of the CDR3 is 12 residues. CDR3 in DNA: TGTGCCAGCAGCTTGGGACAGGGAGAGCAGTACTTC. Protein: CASSLGQGEQYF.

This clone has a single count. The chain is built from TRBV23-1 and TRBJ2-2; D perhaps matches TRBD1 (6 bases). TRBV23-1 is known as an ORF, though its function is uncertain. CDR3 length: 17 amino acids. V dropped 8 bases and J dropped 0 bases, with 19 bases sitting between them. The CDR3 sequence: CASPNYRVDTNTGELFF. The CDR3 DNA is TGCGCCAGCCCGAACTACAGGGTCGATACGAACACCGGGGAGCTGTTTTTT.

CDR3 in amino acids: CASSLAEYTGVGEAFF. The CDR3 nucleotides read TGTGCCAGCAGCTTGGCCGAATATACAGGGGTGGGTGAAGCTTTCTTT. This chain joins TRBV5-6 and TRBJ1-1; TRBD1 matches at 7 bases. This CDR3 has 16 residues. J was trimmed by 7 bases and V by 0 bases; bases with no gene match: 12. Germline CDR1 is SGHDT and CDR2 is YYEEEE.

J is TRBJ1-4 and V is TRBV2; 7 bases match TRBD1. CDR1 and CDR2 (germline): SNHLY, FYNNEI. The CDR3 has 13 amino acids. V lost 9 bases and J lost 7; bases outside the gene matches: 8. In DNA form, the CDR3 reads TGTGCCAGTGGGGGACAGTCCGGTGAAAAACTGTTTTTT. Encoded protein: CASGGQSGEKLFF.

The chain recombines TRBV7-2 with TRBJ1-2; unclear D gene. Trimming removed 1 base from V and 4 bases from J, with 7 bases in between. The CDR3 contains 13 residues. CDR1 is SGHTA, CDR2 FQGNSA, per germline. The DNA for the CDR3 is TGTGCCAGCAGCTTAGAAGGAGGCTATGGCTACACCTTC. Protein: CASSLEGGYGYTF.

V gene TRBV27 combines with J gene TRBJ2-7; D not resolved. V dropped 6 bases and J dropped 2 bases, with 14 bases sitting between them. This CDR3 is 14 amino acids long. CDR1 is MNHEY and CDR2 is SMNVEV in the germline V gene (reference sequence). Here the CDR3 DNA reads TGTGCCAGCAGCAATCTGGGCAGTCCCTACGAGCAGTACTTC. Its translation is CASSNLGSPYEQYF.

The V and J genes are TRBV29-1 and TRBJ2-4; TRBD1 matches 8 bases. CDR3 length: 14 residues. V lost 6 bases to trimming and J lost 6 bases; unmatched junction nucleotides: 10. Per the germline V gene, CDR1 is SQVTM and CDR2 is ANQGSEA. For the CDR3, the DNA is TGCAGCGTCCTACGGACCGACAGGGGAAACATTCAGTACTTC. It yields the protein CSVLRTDRGNIQYF.

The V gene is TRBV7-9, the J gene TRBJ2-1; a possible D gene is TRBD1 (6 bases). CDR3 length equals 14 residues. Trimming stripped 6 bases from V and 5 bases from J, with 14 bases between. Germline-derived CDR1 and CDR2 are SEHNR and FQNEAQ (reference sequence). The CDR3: CASRERDIDNEQFF. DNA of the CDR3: TGTGCCAGCAGGGAACGGGACATAGACAATGAGCAGTTCTTC.

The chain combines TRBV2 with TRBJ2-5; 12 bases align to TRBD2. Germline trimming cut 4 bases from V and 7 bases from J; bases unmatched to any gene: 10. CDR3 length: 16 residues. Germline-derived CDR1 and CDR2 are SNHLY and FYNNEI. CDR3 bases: TGTGCCAGCAGTGTATGGACTAGCGGGGCATTCGGGACCCAGTACTTC. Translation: CASSVWTSGAFGTQYF. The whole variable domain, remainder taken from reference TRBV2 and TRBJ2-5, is EPEVTQTPSHQVTQMGQEVILRCVPISNHLYFYWYRQILGQKVEFLVSFYNNEISEKSEIFDDQFSVERPDGSNFTLKIRSTKLEDSAMYFCASSVWTSGAFGTQYFGPGTRLLVL.

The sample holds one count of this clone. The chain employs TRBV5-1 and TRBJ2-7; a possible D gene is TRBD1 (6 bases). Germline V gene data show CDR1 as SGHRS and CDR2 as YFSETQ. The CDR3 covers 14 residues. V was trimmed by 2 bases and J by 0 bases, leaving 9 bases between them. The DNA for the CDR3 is TGCGCCAGCAGCTTTACAGGGTACTCCTACGAGCAGTACTTC. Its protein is CASSFTGYSYEQYF.

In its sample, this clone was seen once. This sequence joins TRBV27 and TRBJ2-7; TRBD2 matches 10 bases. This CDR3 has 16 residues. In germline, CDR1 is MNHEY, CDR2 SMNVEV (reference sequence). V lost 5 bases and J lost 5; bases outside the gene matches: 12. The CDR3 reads CASSPYIAGGTDEQYF. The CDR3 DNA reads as TGTGCCAGCAGTCCGTATATAGCGGGGGGCACGGACGAGCAGTACTTC.

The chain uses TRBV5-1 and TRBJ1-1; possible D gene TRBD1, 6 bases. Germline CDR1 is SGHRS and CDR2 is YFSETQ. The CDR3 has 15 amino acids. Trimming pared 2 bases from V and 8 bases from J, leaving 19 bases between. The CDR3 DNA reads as TGCGCCAGCAGCTTAATCCAGGGGAGAGCAAAAGAAGCTTTCTTT. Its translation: CASSLIQGRAKEAFF.

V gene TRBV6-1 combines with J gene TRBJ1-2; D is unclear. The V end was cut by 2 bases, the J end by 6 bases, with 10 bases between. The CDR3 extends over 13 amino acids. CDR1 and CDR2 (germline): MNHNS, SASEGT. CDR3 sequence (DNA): TGTGCCAGCAGTGAAATTAGAACGGATGGCTACACCTTC. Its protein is CASSEIRTDGYTF.

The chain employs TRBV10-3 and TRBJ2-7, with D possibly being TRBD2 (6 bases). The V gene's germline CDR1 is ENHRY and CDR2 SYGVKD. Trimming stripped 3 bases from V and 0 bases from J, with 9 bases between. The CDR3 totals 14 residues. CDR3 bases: TGTGCCATCAGTGACGGGAGCGGCTCCTACGAGCAGTACTTC. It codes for CAISDGSGSYEQYF.